This T cell receptor beta chain was sequenced for a study of read filtering for tumor transcriptome and immune sequencing. Overall study: 8 patients were R-ISS I, some 15 were R-ISS II, roughly 7 were R-ISS III. RNA-seq yielded only 85 to 1273 TCR reads, IR-seq about 3.5 to 11 million.

Molecular barcoded adaptors covering alpha/delta and beta/gamma chains were used on approximately 400 ng RNA. TCRdb reprocessed the reads via MiXCR and lists one record per CDR3 protein. The sample contains tens of thousands of distinct CDR3 sequences, 14% of which appear only once. At the time of active disease, bone marrow was collected from every patient. This clonotype showed up many times. Its cognate antigen is unknown. General study points: RNA-seq captured clonotypes less deeply and reliably than IR-seq.

The TCR comes from a donor aged 40 or over with multiple myeloma. The sequenced sample was a population of CD138-negative cells sorted from bone marrow.

This CDR3 reads CASRRQAGGPNEQFF. As DNA, the CDR3 is TGTGCCAGCAGACGCCAAGCGGGGGGGCCGAATGAGCAGTTCTTC. This chain links TRBV2 with TRBJ2-1; 10 nucleotides match TRBD2. Germline CDR1 is SNHLY and CDR2 is FYNNEI. The V and J ends lost 6 bases and 7 bases, in that order; junction bases with no gene match: 9. The CDR3 contains 15 residues.